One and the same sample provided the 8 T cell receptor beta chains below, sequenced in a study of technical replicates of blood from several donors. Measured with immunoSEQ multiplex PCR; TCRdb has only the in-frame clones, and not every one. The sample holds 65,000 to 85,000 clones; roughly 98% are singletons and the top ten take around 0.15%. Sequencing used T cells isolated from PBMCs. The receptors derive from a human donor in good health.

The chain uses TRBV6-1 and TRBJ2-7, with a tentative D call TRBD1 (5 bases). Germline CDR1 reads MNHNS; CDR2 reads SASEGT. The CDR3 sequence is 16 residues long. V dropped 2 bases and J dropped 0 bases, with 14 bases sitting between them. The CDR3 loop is CASSESSTDFSYEQYF. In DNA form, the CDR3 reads TGTGCCAGCAGTGAATCGTCGACAGACTTCTCCTACGAGCAGTACTTC.

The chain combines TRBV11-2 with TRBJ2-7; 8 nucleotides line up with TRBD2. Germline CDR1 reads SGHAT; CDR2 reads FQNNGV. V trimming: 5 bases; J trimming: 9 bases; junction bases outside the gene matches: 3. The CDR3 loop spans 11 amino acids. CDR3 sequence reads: CASSPAGGQYF. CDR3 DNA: TGTGCCAGCAGCCCCGCGGGGGGGCAGTACTTC.

CDR3 region: CASSPTDRGETQYF. The DNA of the CDR3 is TGTGCCAGCAGCCCAACTGACAGGGGCGAGACCCAGTACTTC. V usage is TRBV13 and J usage is TRBJ2-5; TRBD1 agrees at 8 bases. Germline-derived CDR1 and CDR2 are PRHDT and FYEKMQ (reference sequence). Germline trimming cut 5 bases from V and 5 bases from J; bases unmatched to any gene: 7. The CDR3 totals 14 residues. The full variable domain, with the rest looked up from reference TRBV13 and TRBJ2-5, is AAGVIQSPRHLIKEKRETATLKCYPIPRHDTVYWYQQGPGQDPQFLISFYEKMQSDKGSIPDRFSAQQFSDYHSELNMSSLELGDSALYFCASSPTDRGETQYFGPGTRLLVL.

CDR3 bases: TGCGCCAGCAGCTCCTATCTGCGGGAGTTCGAAGGCTACACCTTC. It encodes CASSSYLREFEGYTF. This chain joins TRBV5-1 and TRBJ1-2; no reliable D call. Trimming removed 3 bases at V and 8 bases at J, with 20 bases between. Germline V gene lookup returns CDR1 SGHRS and CDR2 YFSETQ. The CDR3 length is 15 residues.

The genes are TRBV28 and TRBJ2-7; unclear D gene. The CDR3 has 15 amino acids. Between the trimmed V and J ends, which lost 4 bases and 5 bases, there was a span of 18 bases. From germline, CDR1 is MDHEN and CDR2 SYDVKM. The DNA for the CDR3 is TGTGCCAGCAGTTCCACCGGCCAAGGCCAGGACGAGCAGTACTTC. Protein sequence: CASSSTGQGQDEQYF. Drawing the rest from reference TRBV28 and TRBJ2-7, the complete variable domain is DVKVTQSSRYLVKRTGEKVFLECVQDMDHENMFWYRQDPGLGLRLIYFSYDVKMKEKGDIPEGYSVSREKKERFSLILESASTNQTSMYLCASSSTGQGQDEQYFGPGTRLTVT.

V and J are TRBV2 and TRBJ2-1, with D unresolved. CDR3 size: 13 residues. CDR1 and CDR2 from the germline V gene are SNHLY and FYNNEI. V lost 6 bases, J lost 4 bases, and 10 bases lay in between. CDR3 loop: CASSESRYNEQFF. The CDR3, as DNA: TGTGCCAGCAGCGAGTCGAGGTACAATGAGCAGTTCTTC.

CDR3 sequence reads: CASSWVAGGAGNTGELFF. The DNA for the CDR3 is TGTGCCAGCAGTTGGGTAGCCGGGGGGGCCGGGAACACCGGGGAGCTGTTTTTT. The chain recombines TRBV27 with TRBJ2-2; 8 bases align to TRBD2. CDR1 and CDR2 (germline): MNHEY, SMNVEV (reference sequence). V lost 4 bases, J lost 1 base, and 11 bases stayed unmatched. This CDR3 is 18 amino acids long.

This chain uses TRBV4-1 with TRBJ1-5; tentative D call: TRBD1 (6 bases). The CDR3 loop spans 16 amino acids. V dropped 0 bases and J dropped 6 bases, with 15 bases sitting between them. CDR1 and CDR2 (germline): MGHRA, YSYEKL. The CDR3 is CASSQEGQGSGQPQHF. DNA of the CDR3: TGCGCCAGCAGCCAAGAAGGGCAGGGGTCGGGTCAGCCCCAGCATTTT.